The 30 T cell receptor beta chains given below trace back to one sample, sequenced in a study of T-cell memory formation after mild COVID-19. MiXCR was run by TCRdb on the 5' RACE reads, yielding one entry per CDR3 protein. The sample includes roughly 120,000 distinct CDR3 sequences, 15% to 20% of them seen just once. Sequenced: PBMCs or a T cell subset sorted from them (not recorded which). These receptors were collected from an adult woman who had mild COVID-19 (a few samples of this study predate the infection). Cell type and time point are not known.

This clonotype was seen a handful of times. The chain employs TRBV6-5 and TRBJ1-2; D remains ambiguous. The V end lost 2 bases, the J end lost 4 bases, and 11 bases lay between the germline ends. CDR1 and CDR2 (germline): MNHEY, SVGAGI. The CDR3 covers 14 residues. In DNA form, the CDR3 reads TGTGCCAGCAGTTACGACACAGCCGTCTATGGCTACACCTTC. This sequence encodes CASSYDTAVYGYTF.

The rearrangement uses TRBV5-1 and TRBJ2-3, with 9 bases aligning to TRBD2. Germline V gene data show CDR1 as SGHRS and CDR2 as YFSETQ. The CDR3 has 15 residues. V was pared by 5 bases and J by 3 bases, with 7 bases of the junction left unmatched. The CDR3 DNA reads TGCGCCAGCAGTTTTGGTAGCGGGAGTACAGATACGCAGTATTTT. Protein: CASSFGSGSTDTQYF. Filled out from reference TRBV5-1 and TRBJ2-3, the complete variable domain reads KAGVTQTPRYLIKTRGQQVTLSCSPISGHRSVSWYQQTPGQGLQFLFEYFSETQRNKGNFPGRFSGRQFSNSRSEMNVSTLELGDSALYLCASSFGSGSTDTQYFGPGTRLTVL.

This clonotype was seen more than once but under ten times. The chain employs TRBV6-2 or TRBV6-3 and TRBJ2-7; 11 bases map to TRBD2. The CDR3 covers 19 residues. CDR1 MNHEY and CDR2 SVGEGT come from the germline V gene. The J segment lost 3 bases and the V segment lost 7 bases, leaving 20 bases of the junction unmatched. This CDR3 reads CASNPPGLAALSILYEQYF. The DNA of the CDR3 is TGTGCCAGCAACCCACCGGGACTAGCGGCGTTATCAATCCTCTACGAGCAGTACTTC.

This clonotype was picked up a small number of times. The DNA of the CDR3 is TGCAGTGCTAGAGATCGGATGGGGAAGGGAGCTTTCTTT. Residues: CSARDRMGKGAFF. The chain carries TRBV20-1 and TRBJ1-1, with D unresolved. Trimming stripped 0 bases from V and 10 bases from J, with 15 bases between. The CDR3 spans 13 residues. The germline gives CDR1 DFQATT, CDR2 SNEGSKA (reference sequence).

The rearrangement joins TRBV20-1 to TRBJ2-1, with D possibly being TRBD2 (6 bases). This CDR3 comprises 15 residues. Germline values: CDR1 DFQATT, CDR2 SNEGSKA (reference sequence). The V gene lost 6 bases and the J gene lost 1 base, with 16 bases spanning the gap. The CDR3 region has the DNA TGCAGTGCGGGGGGAGACCCAGCTTCCTACAATGAGCAGTTCTTC. Translated, it gives CSAGGDPASYNEQFF.

This clonotype was observed a few times. V and J are TRBV5-1 and TRBJ2-1; the match to TRBD1 covers 9 bases. J gave up 6 bases and V 5 bases, and 9 bases lay outside the gene matches. CDR3 length equals 15 residues. Germline V gives CDR1 SGHRS, CDR2 YFSETQ. The CDR3 is CASRDRQGVVNEQFF. Here the CDR3 DNA reads TGCGCCAGCAGGGACAGACAGGGGGTCGTCAATGAGCAGTTCTTC.

This clonotype was picked up many times. This chain connects TRBV4-1 to TRBJ2-7; D perhaps matches TRBD1 (5 bases). Germline-derived CDR1 and CDR2 are MGHRA and YSYEKL. The CDR3 length is 16 residues. Trimming removed 6 bases from V and 7 bases from J, with 25 bases in between. CDR3 sequence: CASRPTVQDLLGEQYF. The CDR3 coding sequence is TGCGCCAGCAGACCAACCGTACAGGATCTTCTAGGGGAGCAGTACTTC.

The table lists this clonotype with a few counts. This chain joins TRBV7-3 and TRBJ2-6, with unresolved D. CDR1 SGHTA and CDR2 FQGTGA come from the germline V gene. This CDR3 is 15 amino acids long. V lost 4 bases and J 0 bases, leaving 7 bases between the germline ends. The CDR3 DNA follows: TGTGCCAGCAGCTGGAGAGACTCTGGGGCCAACGTCCTGACTTTC. Encoded protein: CASSWRDSGANVLTF.

The DNA for the CDR3 is TGCAGCGTTGATGGGACAGACTACGAGCAGTACTTC. This sequence encodes CSVDGTDYEQYF. The rearrangement links TRBV29-1 to TRBJ2-7; TRBD1 matches at 7 bases. Unmatched junction bases numbered 2, after V lost 3 bases and J lost 3 bases. The CDR3 sequence is 12 residues long. Germline CDR1 reads SQVTM; CDR2 reads ANQGSEA.

This chain uses TRBV19 with TRBJ2-3; D may be TRBD1 (6 bases). V was pared by 10 bases and J by 3 bases, with 14 bases between. Germline CDR1 reads LNHDA; CDR2 reads SQIVND (reference sequence). The length of the CDR3 is 13 residues. CDR3 bases: TGTGCCACCTCTGACCAGGGGACAGATACGCAGTATTTT. Translation gives CATSDQGTDTQYF.

This clonotype was seen a handful of times. The CDR3 sequence: CASSLAEGTEAFF. Here the CDR3 DNA reads TGTGCCAGCAGCTTAGCCGAGGGTACTGAAGCTTTCTTT. The chain recombines TRBV7-9 with TRBJ1-1; D not resolved. The germline V gene has CDR1 SEHNR and CDR2 FQNEAQ (reference sequence). V lost 0 bases and J lost 5, with 7 bases in between. The CDR3 consists of 13 residues.

This clonotype has a single count. The rearrangement links TRBV7-2 to TRBJ2-5; D possibly corresponds to TRBD2 (6 bases). CDR1 SGHTA and CDR2 FQGNSA come from the germline V gene. This CDR3 region has 13 residues. The V end was cut by 5 bases, the J end by 2 bases, with 9 bases between. CDR3 in DNA: TGTGCCAGCAGCGTGGGACTTCAAGAGACCCAGTACTTC. Translating gives CASSVGLQETQYF.

This clonotype was seen a single time. The chain carries TRBV12-3 or TRBV12-4 and TRBJ2-2; D remains unclear. The germline V and J ends were trimmed by 1 base and 3 bases, with 6 bases remaining between them. The CDR3 has 14 amino acids. The CDR3 reads CASSLGAHTGELFF. The CDR3 DNA reads TGTGCCAGCAGTTTAGGGGCCCACACCGGGGAGCTGTTTTTT.

The count of this clonotype is one. The chain is built from TRBV15 and TRBJ2-7, with D perhaps TRBD2 (6 bases). CDR1 and CDR2 from the germline V gene are LNHNV and YYDKDF (reference sequence). Trimming removed 5 bases at V and 2 bases at J, with 13 bases between. This CDR3 is built from 14 residues. CDR3 nucleotides: TGTGCCACCAGCTCCGGGACTGGGACCTACGAGCAGTACTTC. This sequence encodes CATSSGTGTYEQYF.

Many counts were recorded for this clonotype. The chain is built from TRBV5-1 and TRBJ2-1; TRBD2 agrees at 10 bases. This CDR3 spans 16 amino acids. After removal of 3 bases from V and 7 bases from J, the junction contained 10 bases not matched to a gene. Germline assignment: CDR1 SGHRS and CDR2 YFSETQ. The CDR3 nucleotides read TGCGCCAGCAGCTGGCGGAGCGGGGGGGCCAAGAATGAGCAGTTCTTC. This encodes CASSWRSGGAKNEQFF.

This clonotype was detected only a few times. V and J are TRBV24-1 and TRBJ2-2; TRBD1 is a possible D gene (6 bases). This CDR3 is built from 14 residues. Trimming pared 6 bases from V and 9 bases from J, leaving 16 bases between. Germline CDR1 KGHDR, CDR2 SFDVKD. Here the CDR3 DNA reads TGTGCCACCAGTTCGGGGACAACCCAGAGGGAGCTGTTTTTT. This gives the protein CATSSGTTQRELFF.

In this sample, this clonotype turned up a few times. The genes are TRBV5-1 and TRBJ2-1; 8 bases are shared with TRBD2. From germline, CDR1 is SGHRS and CDR2 YFSETQ. The CDR3 is made up of 14 amino acids. Trimming took 4 bases from V and 4 from J; bases not matched to a gene: 4. The CDR3 DNA follows: TGCGCCAGCAGCGGCGGGGGGCCTTACAATGAGCAGTTCTTC. This gives the protein CASSGGGPYNEQFF.

This clonotype appeared a few times. The chain is built from TRBV2 and TRBJ1-2; unclear D gene. This CDR3 contains 14 residues. Germline V lookup: CDR1 SNHLY, CDR2 FYNNEI. V shed 7 bases and J shed 1 base, with 13 bases lying between them. CDR3 loop: CASTPFLVNYGYTF. In DNA form, the CDR3 reads TGTGCCAGCACGCCCTTTCTGGTTAACTATGGCTACACCTTC.

This clonotype was found many times. This sequence joins TRBV20-1 and TRBJ2-1, with 9 nucleotides matching TRBD2. Germline CDR1 DFQATT, CDR2 SNEGSKA (reference sequence). This CDR3 contains 16 residues. V lost 3 bases, J lost 6 bases, and 12 bases stayed unmatched. In DNA, the CDR3 is TGCAGTGCTAGGGATCAAGCGGGACTAGCAACCAATGAGCAGTTCTTC. Protein: CSARDQAGLATNEQFF.

This clonotype was detected only a few times. The rearrangement links TRBV4-1 to TRBJ2-7, with 9 nucleotides matching TRBD1. With V trimmed by 3 bases and J by 3 bases, 9 bases remained unmatched. The CDR3 length is 16 residues. Germline values: CDR1 MGHRA, CDR2 YSYEKL. The CDR3 protein is CASSQETGGSGYEQYF. The CDR3 DNA is TGCGCCAGCAGCCAGGAAACAGGGGGCTCTGGCTACGAGCAGTACTTC.

The V and J genes are TRBV3-1 and TRBJ1-1, with D tentatively TRBD1 (6 bases). V was trimmed by 4 bases and J by 0 bases, leaving 15 bases between them. Per the germline V gene, CDR1 is LGHDT and CDR2 is YNNKEL (reference sequence). CDR3 size: 16 residues. CDR3: CASSPSGGRLNTEAFF. CDR3 sequence (DNA): TGTGCCAGCAGCCCAAGCGGGGGGCGATTGAACACTGAAGCTTTCTTT.

The table lists this clonotype with a few counts. This chain uses TRBV19 with TRBJ1-5; 10 nucleotides align to TRBD1. Unmatched junction bases numbered 7, after V lost 9 bases and J lost 2 bases. The length of the CDR3 is 15 residues. Per the germline V gene, CDR1 is LNHDA and CDR2 is SQIVND (reference sequence). The CDR3 here is CASRSGTGGNQPQHF. The CDR3 coding sequence is TGTGCCAGCAGATCCGGGACAGGGGGCAATCAGCCCCAGCATTTT.

This chain joins TRBV18 and TRBJ2-2; 10 nucleotides agree with TRBD1. The CDR3 is 16 residues long. The ends lost 3 bases at V and 4 bases at J; junction bases unmatched: 5. From germline, CDR1 is KGHSH and CDR2 LQKENI. The CDR3 DNA sequence: TGTGCCAGCTCACCTTACCGGGACAGGGGCACCGGGGAGCTGTTTTTT. Translating gives CASSPYRDRGTGELFF.

V usage is TRBV6-5 and J usage is TRBJ2-7; TRBD2 aligns across 9 bases. CDR3 length: 16 amino acids. The trim removed 4 bases at V and 2 bases at J, leaving 9 bases unmatched. Germline-derived CDR1 and CDR2 are MNHEY and SVGAGI. Written as DNA, the CDR3 is TGTGCCAGCAGTTCCCGCGGCGGCGGGAGGGCCTACGAGCAGTACTTC. Amino acids: CASSSRGGGRAYEQYF.

CDR3 loop: CASSIGQTGNQPQHF. In DNA form, the CDR3 reads TGTGCCAGTAGTATCGGTCAGACAGGCAATCAGCCCCAGCATTTT. V usage is TRBV19 and J usage is TRBJ1-5; tentatively, D is TRBD1 (5 bases). Germline values: CDR1 LNHDA, CDR2 SQIVND (reference sequence). V dropped 3 bases and J dropped 2 bases, with 11 bases sitting between them. The CDR3 runs to 15 residues.

The chain has TRBV5-1 and TRBJ1-6, with 9 bases lining up with TRBD1. This CDR3 is 15 amino acids long. The V segment lost 2 bases and the J segment 7 bases; nucleotides outside the gene matches: 4. CDR1 is SGHRS and CDR2 is YFSETQ in the germline V gene. The CDR3 DNA follows: TGCGCCAGCAGCTTCTGGACAGGGGAGAATTCACCCCTCCACTTT. It is translated as CASSFWTGENSPLHF.

A few counts support this clonotype. The V gene is TRBV6-5, the J gene TRBJ1-2; 7 bases map to TRBD1. The CDR3 totals 13 residues. Germline V gene lookup returns CDR1 MNHEY and CDR2 SVGAGI. V gave up 7 bases and J gave up 3 bases; unmatched junction bases: 5. The CDR3 region is CASTPGQDYGYTF. CDR3 nucleotide sequence: TGTGCCAGCACCCCCGGACAGGACTATGGCTACACCTTC.

The chain combines TRBV5-1 with TRBJ2-3; maybe TRBD1 (6 bases). V lost 4 bases to trimming and J lost 2 bases, with 14 bases between them. The CDR3 runs to 15 residues. Germline CDR1 SGHRS, CDR2 YFSETQ. The CDR3 is CASSPDRPFTDTQYF. The CDR3 DNA sequence: TGCGCCAGCAGCCCAGACAGGCCATTCACAGATACGCAGTATTTT.

The chain carries TRBV9 and TRBJ2-1, with 9 bases identical to TRBD1. This CDR3 is 15 amino acids long. The germline CDR1 and CDR2 sequences are SGDLS and YYNGEE. V was pared by 2 bases and J by 4 bases, with 4 bases of the junction left unmatched. CDR3 bases: TGTGCCAGCAGCGTTGAGGACAGGGGTTACAATGAGCAGTTCTTC. It encodes CASSVEDRGYNEQFF.

This chain connects TRBV6-6 to TRBJ1-3, with 8 bases fitting TRBD1. V shed 4 bases, J shed 1 base, and the junction held 6 bases outside the gene matches. Germline V CDR1 and CDR2: MNHNY, SVGAGI (reference sequence). The CDR3 is 16 residues long. CDR3 bases: TGTGCCAGCAGTTTAGACAGGGGAAGTTCTGGAAACACCATATATTTT. This sequence encodes CASSLDRGSSGNTIYF.